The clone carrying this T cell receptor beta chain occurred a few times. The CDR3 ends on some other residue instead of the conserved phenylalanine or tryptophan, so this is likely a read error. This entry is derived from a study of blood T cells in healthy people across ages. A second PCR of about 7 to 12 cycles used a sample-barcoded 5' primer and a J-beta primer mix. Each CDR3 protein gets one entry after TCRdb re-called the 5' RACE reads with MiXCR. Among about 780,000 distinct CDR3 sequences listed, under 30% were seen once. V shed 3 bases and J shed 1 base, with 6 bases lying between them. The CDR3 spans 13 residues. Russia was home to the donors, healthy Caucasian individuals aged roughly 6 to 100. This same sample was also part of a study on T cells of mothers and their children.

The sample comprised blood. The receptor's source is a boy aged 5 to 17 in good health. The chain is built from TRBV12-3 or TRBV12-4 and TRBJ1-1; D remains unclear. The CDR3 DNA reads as TGTGCCAGCAGTTTTACTTCGAACACTGAAGCTTTCCTT. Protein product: CASSFTSNTEAFL.